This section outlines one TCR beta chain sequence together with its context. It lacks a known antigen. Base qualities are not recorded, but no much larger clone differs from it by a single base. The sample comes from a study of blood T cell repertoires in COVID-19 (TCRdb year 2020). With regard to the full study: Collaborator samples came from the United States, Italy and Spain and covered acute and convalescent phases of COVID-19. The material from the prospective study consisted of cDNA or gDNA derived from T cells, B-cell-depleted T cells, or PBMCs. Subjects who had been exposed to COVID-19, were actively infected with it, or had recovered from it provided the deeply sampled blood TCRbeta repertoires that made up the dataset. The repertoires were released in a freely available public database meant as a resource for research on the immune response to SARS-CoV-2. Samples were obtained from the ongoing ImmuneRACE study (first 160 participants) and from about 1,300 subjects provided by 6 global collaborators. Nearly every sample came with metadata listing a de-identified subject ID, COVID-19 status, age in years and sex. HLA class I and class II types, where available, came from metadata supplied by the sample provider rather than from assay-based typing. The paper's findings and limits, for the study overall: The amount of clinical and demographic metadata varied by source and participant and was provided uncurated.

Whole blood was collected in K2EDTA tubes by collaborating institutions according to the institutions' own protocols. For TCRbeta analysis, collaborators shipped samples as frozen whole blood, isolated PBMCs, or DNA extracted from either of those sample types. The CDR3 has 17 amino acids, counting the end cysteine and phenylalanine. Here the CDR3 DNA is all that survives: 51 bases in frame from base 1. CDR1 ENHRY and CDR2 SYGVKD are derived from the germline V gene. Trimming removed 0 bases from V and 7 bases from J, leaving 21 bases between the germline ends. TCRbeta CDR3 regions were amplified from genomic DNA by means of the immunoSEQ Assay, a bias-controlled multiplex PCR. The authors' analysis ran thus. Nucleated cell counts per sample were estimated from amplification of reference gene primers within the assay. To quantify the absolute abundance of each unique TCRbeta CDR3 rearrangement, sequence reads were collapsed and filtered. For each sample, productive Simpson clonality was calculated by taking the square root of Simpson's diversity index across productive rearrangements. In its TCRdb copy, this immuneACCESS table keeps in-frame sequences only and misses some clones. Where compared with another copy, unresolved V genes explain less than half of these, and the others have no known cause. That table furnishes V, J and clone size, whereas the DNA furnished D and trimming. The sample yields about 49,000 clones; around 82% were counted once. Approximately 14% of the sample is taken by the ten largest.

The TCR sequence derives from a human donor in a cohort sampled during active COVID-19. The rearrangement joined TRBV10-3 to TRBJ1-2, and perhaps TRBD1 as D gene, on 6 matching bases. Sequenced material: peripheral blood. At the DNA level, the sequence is TGTGCCATCAGTGAGTCCGAATTCGACGGGGGGCCTGGTGGCTACACCTTC. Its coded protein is CAISESEFDGGPGGYTF.